These 11 T cell receptor beta chains were sequenced from one sample in a study of CD8 T cells in ankylosing spondylitis. A single record per CDR3 protein comes from TCRdb applying MiXCR to the 5' RACE reads. This table has tens of thousands of distinct CDR3 sequences, roughly 6.2% appearing once. Sequenced material: synovial fluid, either unsorted or a sorted T cell fraction (not recorded which). The receptor source for this set is a male donor with ankylosing spondylitis.

The J gene is TRBJ2-7, the V gene TRBV4-3; a possible D gene is TRBD2 (7 bases). V was pared by 4 bases and J by 2 bases, with 12 bases between. The length of the CDR3 is 14 residues. Germline CDR1 reads LGHNA; CDR2 reads YSLEER. The CDR3 bases are TGCGCCAGCAGCCCCCAGGGGAGGGCCTACGAGCAGTACTTC. This sequence encodes CASSPQGRAYEQYF.

This clonotype has a count of ten or more. The J gene is TRBJ1-4, the V gene TRBV18, with a possible D match to TRBD1 (5 bases). Trimming pared 3 bases from V and 5 bases from J, leaving 13 bases between. The CDR3 has 15 amino acids. Per the germline V gene, CDR1 is KGHSH and CDR2 is LQKENI. CDR3 in amino acids: CASSPGTDWNEKLFF. The CDR3 coding sequence is TGTGCCAGCTCACCCGGGACGGATTGGAATGAAAAACTGTTTTTT.

The V gene is TRBV19, the J gene TRBJ1-5; 7 nucleotides agree with TRBD1. Germline loops: CDR1 LNHDA, CDR2 SQIVND (reference sequence). The CDR3 runs 14 residues. With 8 bases clipped from V and 8 bases from J, the junction kept 12 bases outside the gene matches. The CDR3 loop reads CASQSTGTSEPQHF. In nucleotides, the CDR3 is TGTGCCAGTCAATCGACAGGGACCTCGGAGCCCCAGCATTTT.

The rearrangement uses TRBV7-9 and TRBJ2-1; the match to TRBD1 covers 10 bases. V dropped 5 bases and J dropped 9; count of bases not matched to a gene: 10. CDR3 size: 15 residues. Germline CDR1 is SEHNR and CDR2 is FQNEAQ (reference sequence). In DNA, the CDR3 is TGTGCCAGCAGCCCACAGGGACAGGGGCGTTCTGAGCAGTTCTTC. As protein: CASSPQGQGRSEQFF.

This clonotype occurred a few times. This chain connects TRBV12-3 or TRBV12-4 to TRBJ2-7, with 12 bases aligning to TRBD2. This CDR3 spans 17 amino acids. The junction had 12 bases not matched to a gene; V was cut back by 6 bases and J by 3 bases. Here the CDR3 DNA reads TGTGCCAGCAGCCCTGCGAAGACTAGCGGGAGAATCTACGAGCAGTACTTC. This sequence encodes CASSPAKTSGRIYEQYF.

The chain recombines TRBV4-2 with TRBJ1-1, with a tentative D call TRBD1 (5 bases). CDR1 is LGHNA and CDR2 is YNFKEQ in the germline V gene. The V end lost 1 base, the J end lost 0 bases, and 12 bases lay between the germline ends. The CDR3 is 16 amino acids. CDR3 loop: CASSQAGGRLNTEAFF. CDR3 nucleotide sequence: TGTGCCAGCAGCCAAGCCGGGGGGAGGTTGAACACTGAAGCTTTCTTT.

This clonotype was counted many times. Here the CDR3 reads CSAAPRLAGGLGSQYF. CDR3 sequence (DNA): TGCAGTGCTGCCCCCCGACTAGCGGGAGGGCTAGGGAGTCAGTACTTC. This chain joins TRBV20-1 and TRBJ2-4; 14 nucleotides match TRBD2. The V gene end was trimmed by 5 bases and the J gene end by 12 bases; junction bases not matched to a gene: 15. Germline CDR1 is DFQATT and CDR2 is SNEGSKA (reference sequence). The CDR3 spans 16 residues.

In this sample, this clonotype turned up many times. The V call is TRBV28, the J call TRBJ2-1; D unclear. This CDR3 has 11 residues. CDR1 is MDHEN, CDR2 SYDVKM, per germline. V lost 2 bases, J lost 8 bases, and 4 bases lay in between. The CDR3 DNA sequence: TGTGCCAGCAGTTTAATCTATGAGCAGTTCTTC. It specifies CASSLIYEQFF.

This clonotype has more than one count but fewer than ten. V is TRBV15 and J is TRBJ2-3; 7 bases fit TRBD2. This CDR3 is 16 amino acids long. In germline, CDR1 is LNHNV, CDR2 YYDKDF (reference sequence). Trimming removed 1 base from V and 1 base from J; junction bases left unmatched: 5. The CDR3 DNA reads TGTGCCACCAGCAGAGGTTTGGCGGGAGGCACAGATACGCAGTATTTT. Protein: CATSRGLAGGTDTQYF.

This clonotype was counted ten times or more. The rearrangement links TRBV7-8 to TRBJ1-3; maybe TRBD1 (6 bases). CDR3 size: 15 residues. V was cut by 1 base and J by 3 bases, with 10 bases left in between. In germline, CDR1 is SGHVS, CDR2 FQNEAQ. CDR3 DNA: TGTGCCAGCAGCTTAGTGGGGGCAAGTGGAAACACCATATATTTT. This gives the protein CASSLVGASGNTIYF.

The sample holds many counts of this clonotype. The chain employs TRBV7-9 and TRBJ1-1; D uncertain. V lost 1 base to trimming and J lost 6 bases, with 6 bases between them. CDR3 length: 12 amino acids. Looked up from germline, CDR1 is SEHNR and CDR2 is FQNEAQ (reference sequence). CDR3 sequence reads: CASSLVGAEAFF. CDR3 coding DNA: TGTGCCAGCAGCTTAGTTGGGGCTGAAGCTTTCTTT. The whole variable domain, remainder taken from reference TRBV7-9 and TRBJ1-1, is DTGVSQNPRHKITKRGQNVTFRCDPISEHNRLYWYRQTLGQGPEFLTYFQNEAQLEKSRLLSDRFSAERPKGSFSTLEIQRTEQGDSAMYLCASSLVGAEAFFGQGTRLTVV.